The T cell receptor (beta chain) under discussion was sequenced for a study of PD-1 blockade in classical Hodgkin lymphoma. Study conclusions and caveats: The study reported lower baseline TCR diversity in newly diagnosed patients than in healthy donors. Causes of the repertoire differences remain undefined, possibly disease activity or prior therapy.

The length of the CDR3 is 13 residues. Germline-derived CDR1 and CDR2 are GTSNPN and SVGIG (reference sequence). V was cut by 0 bases and J by 8 bases, with 13 bases left in between. Assay: immunoSEQ multiplex PCR; the TCRdb copy retains only in-frame clones and omits some. The sample has about 23,000 clones; approximately 90% are singletons. Time point defined: newly diagnosed, previously untreated cHL patient sample. The authors purified CD4+ T cells from thawed PBMCs by magnetic negative selection. A remark on this clone: Its antigen is currently unknown.

The sequence came from a human donor with classical Hodgkin lymphoma. J is TRBJ1-1 and V is TRBV30; no definite D call. The sequencing sample was made of CD4+ T cells from blood. The DNA of the CDR3 is TGTGCCTGGAGTGTACATGGAGGCGAAGAAGCTTTCTTT. This sequence encodes CAWSVHGGEEAFF.